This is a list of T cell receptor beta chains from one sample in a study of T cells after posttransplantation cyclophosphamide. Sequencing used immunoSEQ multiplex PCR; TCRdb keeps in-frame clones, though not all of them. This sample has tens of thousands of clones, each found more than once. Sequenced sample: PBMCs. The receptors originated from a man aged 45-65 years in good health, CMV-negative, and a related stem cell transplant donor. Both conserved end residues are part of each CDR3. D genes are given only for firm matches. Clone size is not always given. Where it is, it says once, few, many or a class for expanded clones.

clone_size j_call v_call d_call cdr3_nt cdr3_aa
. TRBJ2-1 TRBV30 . TGTGCCTGGAGTCCTCGTGGAGTTGCCAACAATGAGCAGTTCTTC CAWSPRGVANNEQFF
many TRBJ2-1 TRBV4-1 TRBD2 TGCGCCAGCAGCCAAGTCTTGCGGGGGGGGTACAATGAGCAGTTCTTC CASSQVLRGGYNEQFF
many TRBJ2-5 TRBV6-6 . TGTGCCAGCTCAGGTGAAGCGGCAAGGACCCAGTACTTC CASSGEAARTQYF
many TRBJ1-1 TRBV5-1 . TGCGCCAGCACCTCGGGGGGGGCGGGTGAAGCTTTCTTT CASTSGGAGEAFF
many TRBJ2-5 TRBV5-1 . TGCGCCAGCAGCTTGGGGTCGCAGGGATTGGAGACCCAGTACTTC CASSLGSQGLETQYF
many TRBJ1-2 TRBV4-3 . TGCGCCAGCTCGGCAGGGCCTTCGTATGGCTACACCTTC CASSAGPSYGYTF
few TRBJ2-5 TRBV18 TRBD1 TGTGCCAGCTCACCACAGGCGGCAGGGGGCTTCGGGACCCAGTACTTC CASSPQAAGGFGTQYF
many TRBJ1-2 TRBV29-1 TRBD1 TGCAGCGTTGAAGTGTGGACAGGGAACTATGGCTACACCTTC CSVEVWTGNYGYTF
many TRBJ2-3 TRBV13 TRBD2 TGTGCCAGCAGCGGGTCGGGGACTAGCGGGACAGATACGCAGTATTTT CASSGSGTSGTDTQYF
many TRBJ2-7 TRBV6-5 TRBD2 TGTGCCAGCAGTTACTCGATGGGCGGGGGGCCCTGGAAGCAGTACTTC CASSYSMGGGPWKQYF
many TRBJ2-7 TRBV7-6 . TGTGCCAGCAGCTTACACGGGGTCCGCGAGCAGTACTTC CASSLHGVREQYF
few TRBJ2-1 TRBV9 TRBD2 TGTGCCAGCAGCGCGGGACTAGCGGGGTACAATGAGCAGTTCTTC CASSAGLAGYNEQFF
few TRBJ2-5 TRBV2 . TGTGCCAGCAGTGTTGGGGGCGCAAATCGGCGTTACTTC CASSVGGANRRYF
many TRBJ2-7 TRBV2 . TGTGCCAGCAGACAGGACGCCTACGAGCAGTACTTC CASRQDAYEQYF
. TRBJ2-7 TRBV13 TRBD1 TGTGCCAGCAGGGACAGGGCCCACTACGAGCAGTACTTC CASRDRAHYEQYF
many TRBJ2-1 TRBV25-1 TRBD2 TGTGCCAGCAGTGGGACTAGCGGGAGGGCCTGGAATGAGCAGTTCTTC CASSGTSGRAWNEQFF
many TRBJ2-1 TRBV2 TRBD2 TGTGCCGCCTTCTCGACTAGCGGGAGCTACAATGAGCAGTTCTTC CAAFSTSGSYNEQFF
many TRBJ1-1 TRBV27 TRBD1 TGTGCCAGCAGTTTTCTGAGGGACAGGAACACTGAAGCTTTCTTT CASSFLRDRNTEAFF
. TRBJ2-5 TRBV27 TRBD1 TGTGCCAGCAGTCCTCGACAGGGCTACCATCAAGAGACCCAGTACTTC CASSPRQGYHQETQYF
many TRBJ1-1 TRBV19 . TGTGCCAGTAGTATAGGCAGGGCGGCCCCTGAAGCTTTCTTT CASSIGRAAPEAFF
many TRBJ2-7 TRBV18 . TGTGCCAGCTCAAACGACGGGGGCGAGCAGTACTTC CASSNDGGEQYF
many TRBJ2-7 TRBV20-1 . TGCAGTGCTTTTAGAACCTACGAGCAGTACTTC CSAFRTYEQYF
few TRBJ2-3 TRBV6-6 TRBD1 TGTGCCAGCAGTCATATGGACAGGGGGGTAGATACGCAGTATTTT CASSHMDRGVDTQYF
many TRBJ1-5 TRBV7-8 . TGTGCCAGCAGCTTAGATTCCCGGGAGAGGAACAATCAGCCCCAGCATTTT CASSLDSRERNNQPQHF
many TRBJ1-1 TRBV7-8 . TGTGCCAGCAGCTTAGTCCAGGGCAACACTGAAGCTTTCTTT CASSLVQGNTEAFF
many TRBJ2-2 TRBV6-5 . TGTGCCAGCAGCGGGTGGGAGCGCACCGGGGAGCTGTTTTTT CASSGWERTGELFF
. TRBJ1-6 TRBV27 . TGTGCCAGCAGTTTAGGGGGGGACTTCTATAATTCACCCCTCCACTTT CASSLGGDFYNSPLHF
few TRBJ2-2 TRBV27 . TGTGCCAGCAGTACCCCTGGTGGGGCCAACACCGGGGAGCTGTTTTTT CASSTPGGANTGELFF
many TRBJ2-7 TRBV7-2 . TGTGCCAGCAGCAAGCTGTACGAGCAGTACTTC CASSKLYEQYF
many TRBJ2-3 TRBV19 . TGTGCCACTTGGGGAGGAGCGGTTTATAGGGATACGCAGTATTTT CATWGGAVYRDTQYF
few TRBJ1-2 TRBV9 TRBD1 TGTGCCAGCAGCCTACCGGGACAGCCGCCACGGTACACCTTC CASSLPGQPPRYTF
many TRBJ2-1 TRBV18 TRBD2 TGTGCCAGCTCACCAAGATCGGGAGGAAGCGGTGAGCAGTTCTTC CASSPRSGGSGEQFF
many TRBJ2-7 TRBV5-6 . TGTGCCAGCAGCTTGTCAGACAGGCTATACGAGCAGTACTTC CASSLSDRLYEQYF
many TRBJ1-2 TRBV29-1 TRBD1 TGCAGCGTTGAGCCGGGACAGGGCGCCTATGGCTACACCTTC CSVEPGQGAYGYTF
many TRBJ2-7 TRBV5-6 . TGTGCCAGCAGCTTCACATCCTACGAGCAGTACTTC CASSFTSYEQYF
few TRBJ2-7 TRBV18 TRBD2 TGTGCCAGCTCACCTGGACTAGTTTCACCCGAGCAGTACTTC CASSPGLVSPEQYF
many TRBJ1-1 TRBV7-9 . TGTGCCAGCAGCTTCAGGGCCTCGAACACTGAAGCTTTCTTT CASSFRASNTEAFF
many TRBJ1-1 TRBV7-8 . TGTGCCAGCAGACCTAGACAGATGAACACTGAAGCTTTCTTT CASRPRQMNTEAFF
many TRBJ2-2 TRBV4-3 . TGCGCCAGCAGCCCGACAGGTTTCGGGGAGCTGTTTTTT CASSPTGFGELFF
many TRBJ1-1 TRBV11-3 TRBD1 TGTGCCAGCAGCTTAAGACAGGGCTCTGAAGCTTTCTTT CASSLRQGSEAFF
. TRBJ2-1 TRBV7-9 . TGTGCCAGCAGCTTGACCCCTGCCGGGGGACTTCGTCGTGAGCAGTTCTTC CASSLTPAGGLRREQFF
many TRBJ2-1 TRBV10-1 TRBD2 TGCGCCAGCAGTGAAGGTAGCGGGTTGATGAGCTCCTACAATGAGCAGTTCTTC CASSEGSGLMSSYNEQFF
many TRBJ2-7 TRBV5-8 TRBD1 TGTGCCAGCAGCCTCGGGACAGGGGGCTTCTACGAGCAGTACTTC CASSLGTGGFYEQYF
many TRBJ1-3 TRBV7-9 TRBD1 TGTGCCAGCAGCTTACAGGGGGAAAACACCATATATTTT CASSLQGENTIYF
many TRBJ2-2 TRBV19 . TGTGCCAGTAACATTCCGGGACACAACACCGGGGAGCTGTTTTTT CASNIPGHNTGELFF
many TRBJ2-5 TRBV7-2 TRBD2 TGTGCCAGCAGCTTGACTAGCGGTGAGACCCAGTACTTC CASSLTSGETQYF
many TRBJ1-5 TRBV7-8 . TGTGCCAGCAGCTTAGACAGGTTACAGCCCCAGCATTTT CASSLDRLQPQHF
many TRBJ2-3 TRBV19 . TGTGCCAGTAGTATCAAGAGTGTGGATACGCAGTATTTT CASSIKSVDTQYF
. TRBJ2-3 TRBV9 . TGTGCCAGCAGCGTAGGCTTAGCGAGGATGGCAGATACGCAGTATTTT CASSVGLARMADTQYF
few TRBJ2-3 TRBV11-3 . TGTGCCAGCAGCTTAGCCCTCCTAAGAGAGAGCACAGATACGCAGTATTTT CASSLALLRESTDTQYF
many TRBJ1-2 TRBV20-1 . TGCAGTGCTCGATCGGGCTATGGCTACACCTTC CSARSGYGYTF
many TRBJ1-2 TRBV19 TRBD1 TGTGCCAGTAGTCTGGGACAGCAAGTCTTCTATGGCTACACCTTC CASSLGQQVFYGYTF
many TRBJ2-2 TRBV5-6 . TGTGCCAGCAGCCACACCGGGACAATGAACACCGGGGAGCTGTTTTTT CASSHTGTMNTGELFF
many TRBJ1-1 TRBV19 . TGTGCCAGTATTTACCGGGGTGCGACTGAAGCTTTCTTT CASIYRGATEAFF
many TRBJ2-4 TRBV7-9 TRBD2 TGTGCCAGCAGTCCGGGGGGAGACCGGGACATTCAGTACTTC CASSPGGDRDIQYF